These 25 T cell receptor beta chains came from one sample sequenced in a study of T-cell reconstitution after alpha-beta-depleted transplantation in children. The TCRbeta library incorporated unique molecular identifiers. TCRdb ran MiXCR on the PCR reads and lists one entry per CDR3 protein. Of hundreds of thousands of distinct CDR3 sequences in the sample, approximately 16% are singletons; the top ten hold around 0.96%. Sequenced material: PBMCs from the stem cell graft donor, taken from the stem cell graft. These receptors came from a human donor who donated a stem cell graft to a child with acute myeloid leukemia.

CDR3 amino acids: CSVVGINEQFF. CDR3 coding DNA: TGCAGCGTTGTGGGGATCAATGAGCAGTTCTTC. The chain couples TRBV29-1 to TRBJ2-1; D not resolved. The germline CDR1 and CDR2 sequences are SQVTM and ANQGSEA. CDR3 length: 11 residues. V lost 4 bases and J lost 6, with 7 bases in between.

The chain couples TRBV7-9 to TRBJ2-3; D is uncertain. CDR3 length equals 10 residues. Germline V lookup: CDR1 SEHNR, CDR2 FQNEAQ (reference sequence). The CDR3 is CAISFDTQYF. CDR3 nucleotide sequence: TGTGCAATCAGCTTTGATACGCAGTATTTT.

Written as DNA, the CDR3 is TGTGCCAGCAGCCCCCGTGGGGCAGTTAACTATGGCTACACCTTC. It encodes CASSPRGAVNYGYTF. The chain carries TRBV7-8 and TRBJ1-2; D is perhaps TRBD1 (5 bases). Deletions cut 5 bases from V and 1 base from J, with 14 bases between. CDR1 and CDR2 (germline): SGHVS, FQNEAQ. The length of the CDR3 is 15 residues.

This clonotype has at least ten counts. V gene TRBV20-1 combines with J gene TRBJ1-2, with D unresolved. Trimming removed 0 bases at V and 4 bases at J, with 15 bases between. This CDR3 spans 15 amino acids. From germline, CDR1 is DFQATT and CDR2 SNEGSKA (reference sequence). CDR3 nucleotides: TGCAGTGCTAGAGATGGGCACGGCGGGAGCTATGGCTACACCTTC. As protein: CSARDGHGGSYGYTF.

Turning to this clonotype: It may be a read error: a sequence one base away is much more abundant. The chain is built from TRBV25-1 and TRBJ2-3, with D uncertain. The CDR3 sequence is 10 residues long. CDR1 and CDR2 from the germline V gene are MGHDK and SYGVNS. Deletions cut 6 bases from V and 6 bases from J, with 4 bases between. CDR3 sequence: CASRDDTQYF. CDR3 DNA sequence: TGTGCCAGCAGGGACGATACGCAGTATTTT. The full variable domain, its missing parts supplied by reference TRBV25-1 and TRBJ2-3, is EADIYQTPRYLVIGTGKKITLECSQTMGHDKMYWYQQDPGMELHLIHYSYGVNSTEKGDLSSESTVSRIRTEHFPLTLESARPSHTSQYLCASRDDTQYFGPGTRLTVL.

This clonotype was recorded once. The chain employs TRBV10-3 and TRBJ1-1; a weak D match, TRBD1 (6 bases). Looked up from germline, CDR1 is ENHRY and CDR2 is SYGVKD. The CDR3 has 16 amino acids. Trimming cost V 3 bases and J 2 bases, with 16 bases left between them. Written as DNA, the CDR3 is TGTGCCATCAGTGACCCCCCGACAGGAGTAAACACTGAAGCTTTCTTT. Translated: CAISDPPTGVNTEAFF.

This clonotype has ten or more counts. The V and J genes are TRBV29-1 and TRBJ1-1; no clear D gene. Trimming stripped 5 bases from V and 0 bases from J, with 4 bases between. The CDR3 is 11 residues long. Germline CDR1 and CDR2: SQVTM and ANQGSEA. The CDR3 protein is CSVKLNTEAFF. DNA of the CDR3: TGCAGCGTTAAGCTGAACACTGAAGCTTTCTTT.

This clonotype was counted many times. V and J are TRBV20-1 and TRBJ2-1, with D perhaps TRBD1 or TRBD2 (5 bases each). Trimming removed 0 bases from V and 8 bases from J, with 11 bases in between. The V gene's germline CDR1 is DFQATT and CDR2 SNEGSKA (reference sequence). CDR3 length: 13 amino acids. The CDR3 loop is CSARDTRGHEQFF. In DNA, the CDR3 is TGCAGTGCTAGAGATACGAGGGGCCATGAGCAGTTCTTC.

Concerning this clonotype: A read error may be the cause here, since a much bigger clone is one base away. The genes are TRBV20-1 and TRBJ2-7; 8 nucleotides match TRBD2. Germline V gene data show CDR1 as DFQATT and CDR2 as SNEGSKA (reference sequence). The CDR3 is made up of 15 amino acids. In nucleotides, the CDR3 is TGCAGTGCCGGTGGGCTAGCGGGTTACTCCTACGAGCTGTACTTC. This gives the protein CSAGGLAGYSYELYF.

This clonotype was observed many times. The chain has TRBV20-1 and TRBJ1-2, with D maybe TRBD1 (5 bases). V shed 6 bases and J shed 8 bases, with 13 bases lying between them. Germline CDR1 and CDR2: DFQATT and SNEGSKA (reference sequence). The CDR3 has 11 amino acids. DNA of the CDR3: TGCAGTGCACTCACAGGACGAGGCTACACCTTC. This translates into CSALTGRGYTF.

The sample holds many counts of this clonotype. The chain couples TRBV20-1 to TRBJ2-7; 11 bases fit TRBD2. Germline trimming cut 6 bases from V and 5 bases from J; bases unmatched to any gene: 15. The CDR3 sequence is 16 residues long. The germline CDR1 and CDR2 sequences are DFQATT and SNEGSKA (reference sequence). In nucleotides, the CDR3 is TGCAGTGCCCCGGCACTAGCGGGGGCCCTGAGGAACGAGCAGTACGTC. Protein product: CSAPALAGALRNEQYV.

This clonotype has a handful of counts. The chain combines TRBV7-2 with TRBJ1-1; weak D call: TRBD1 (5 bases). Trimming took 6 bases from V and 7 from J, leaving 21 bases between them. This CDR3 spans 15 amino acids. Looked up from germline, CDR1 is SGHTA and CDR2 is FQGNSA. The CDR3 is CASRPRTEADSEAFF. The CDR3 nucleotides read TGTGCCAGCAGGCCACGTACAGAGGCTGACAGTGAAGCTTTCTTT. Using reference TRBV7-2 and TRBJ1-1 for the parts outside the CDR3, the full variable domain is GAGVSQSPSNKVTEKGKDVELRCDPISGHTALYWYRQSLGQGLEFLIYFQGNSAPDKSGLPSDRFSAERTGGSVSTLTIQRTQQEDSAVYLCASRPRTEADSEAFFGQGTRLTVV.

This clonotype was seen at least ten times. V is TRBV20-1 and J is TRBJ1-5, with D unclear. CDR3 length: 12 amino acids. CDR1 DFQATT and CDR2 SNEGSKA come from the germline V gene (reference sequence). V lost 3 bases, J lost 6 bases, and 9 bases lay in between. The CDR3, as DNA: TGCAGTGCTAGCGCGGTTCGTCAGCCCCAGCATTTT. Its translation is CSASAVRQPQHF.

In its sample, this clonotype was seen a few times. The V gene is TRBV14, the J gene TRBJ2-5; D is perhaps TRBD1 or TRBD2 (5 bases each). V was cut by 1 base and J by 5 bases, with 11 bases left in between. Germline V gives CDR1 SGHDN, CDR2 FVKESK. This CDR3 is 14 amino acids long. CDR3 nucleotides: TGTGCCAGCAGCCAAGCCGGGGCCAGGGAGACCCAGTACTTC. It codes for CASSQAGARETQYF.

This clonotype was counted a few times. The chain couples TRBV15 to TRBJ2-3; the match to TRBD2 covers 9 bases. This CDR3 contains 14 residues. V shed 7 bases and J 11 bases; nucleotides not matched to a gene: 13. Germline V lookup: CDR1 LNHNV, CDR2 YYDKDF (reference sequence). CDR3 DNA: TGTGCCACCAAGTTGGCGGGGGGGCCTCTTGGGCAGTATTTT. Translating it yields CATKLAGGPLGQYF.

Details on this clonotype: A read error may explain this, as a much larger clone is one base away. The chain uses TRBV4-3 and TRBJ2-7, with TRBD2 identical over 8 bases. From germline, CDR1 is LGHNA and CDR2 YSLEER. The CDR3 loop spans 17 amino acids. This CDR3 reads CASSQALSGGGNYQQYF. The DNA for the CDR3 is TGCGCCAGCAGCCAAGCCCTATCGGGAGGGGGGAACTACCAGCAGTACTTC.

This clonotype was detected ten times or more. The CDR3 reads CSALPWQGEKTQYF. The CDR3 DNA follows: TGCAGTGCTCTTCCCTGGCAGGGGGAAAAGACCCAGTACTTC. J is TRBJ2-5 and V is TRBV20-1, with TRBD1 identical over 7 bases. Trimming cost V 5 bases and J 6 bases; bases outside gene matches: 12. Germline V lookup: CDR1 DFQATT, CDR2 SNEGSKA (reference sequence). The CDR3 sequence is 14 residues long.

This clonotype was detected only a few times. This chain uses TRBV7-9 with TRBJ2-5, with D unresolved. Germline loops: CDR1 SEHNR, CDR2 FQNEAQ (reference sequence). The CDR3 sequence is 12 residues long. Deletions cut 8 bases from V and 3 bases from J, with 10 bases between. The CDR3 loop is CASQQVEETQYF. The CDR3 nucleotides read TGTGCCAGCCAGCAGGTAGAAGAGACCCAGTACTTC. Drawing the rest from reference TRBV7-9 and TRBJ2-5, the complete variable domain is DTGVSQNPRHKITKRGQNVTFRCDPISEHNRLYWYRQTLGQGPEFLTYFQNEAQLEKSRLLSDRFSAERPKGSFSTLEIQRTEQGDSAMYLCASQQVEETQYFGPGTRLLVL.

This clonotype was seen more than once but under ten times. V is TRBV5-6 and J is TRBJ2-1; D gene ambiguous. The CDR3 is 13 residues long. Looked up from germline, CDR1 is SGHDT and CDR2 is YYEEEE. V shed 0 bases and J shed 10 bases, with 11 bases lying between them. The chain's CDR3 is CASSLDVPDEQFF. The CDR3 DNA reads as TGTGCCAGCAGCTTGGACGTACCTGACGAGCAGTTCTTC.

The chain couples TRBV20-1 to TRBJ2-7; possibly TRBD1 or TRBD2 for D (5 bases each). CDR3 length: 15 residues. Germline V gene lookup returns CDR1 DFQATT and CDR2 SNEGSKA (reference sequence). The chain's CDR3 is CSAARPGLYSYEQNV. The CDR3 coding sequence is TGCAGTGCTGCCCGCCCGGGGCTTTATTCCTACGAGCAGAACGTC.

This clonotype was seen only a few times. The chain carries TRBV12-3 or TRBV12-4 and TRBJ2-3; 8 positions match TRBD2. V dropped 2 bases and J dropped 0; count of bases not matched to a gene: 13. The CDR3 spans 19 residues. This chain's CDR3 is CASSLLERGPSPSTDTQYF. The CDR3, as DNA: TGTGCCAGCAGTTTATTGGAGCGGGGGCCTTCACCTAGCACAGATACGCAGTATTTT.

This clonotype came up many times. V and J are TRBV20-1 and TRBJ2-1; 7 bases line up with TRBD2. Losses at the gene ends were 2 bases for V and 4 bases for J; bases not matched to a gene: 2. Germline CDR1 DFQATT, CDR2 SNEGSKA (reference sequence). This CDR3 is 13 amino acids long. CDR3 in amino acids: CSARSAGYNEQFF. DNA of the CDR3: TGCAGTGCTAGATCAGCGGGGTACAATGAGCAGTTCTTC.

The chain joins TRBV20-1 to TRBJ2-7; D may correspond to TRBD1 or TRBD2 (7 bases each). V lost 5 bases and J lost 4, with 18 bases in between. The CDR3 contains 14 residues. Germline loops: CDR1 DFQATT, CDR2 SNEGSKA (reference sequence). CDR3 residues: CSAWRQGGRYEQYF. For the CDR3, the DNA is TGCAGTGCTTGGAGACAGGGAGGGCGATACGAGCAGTACTTC.

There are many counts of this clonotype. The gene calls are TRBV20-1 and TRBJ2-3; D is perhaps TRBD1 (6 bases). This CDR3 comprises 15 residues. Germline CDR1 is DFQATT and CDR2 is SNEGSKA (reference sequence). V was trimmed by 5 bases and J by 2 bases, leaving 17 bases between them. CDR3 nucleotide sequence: TGCAGTGCTGAGGACAGTATGGACCCCACAGATACGCAGTATTTT. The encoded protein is CSAEDSMDPTDTQYF.

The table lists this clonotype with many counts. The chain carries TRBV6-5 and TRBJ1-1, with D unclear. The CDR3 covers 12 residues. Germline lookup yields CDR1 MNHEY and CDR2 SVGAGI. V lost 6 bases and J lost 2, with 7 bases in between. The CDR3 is CASREGNTEAFF. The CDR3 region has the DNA TGTGCCAGCAGGGAGGGCAACACTGAAGCTTTCTTT.